This record looks at one TCR beta chain sequence and its context. Its target is unknown. The CDR3 length is 16 residues. The V gene's germline CDR1 is SGHDT and CDR2 YYEEEE. V lost 0 bases and J lost 6; bases outside the gene matches: 10. The sample comes from a study of cytomegalovirus exposure and HLA in healthy donors. Findings of the study overall: Per published reports, the classifier diagnosed cytomegalovirus status with high specificity and sensitivity. Later analysis associated a missense DCLRE1C variant with TCR beta V- and J-gene trimming.

Vbeta (60) and Jbeta (13) primers were used in the PCR. Method: immunoSEQ multiplex PCR; TCRdb's copy keeps in-frame clones and lacks some. The sample shows 120,000 or so clones, roughly a tenth of them seen only once. This chain connects TRBV5-6 to TRBJ2-3; 7 bases match TRBD1. This TCR derives from a woman between 18 and 30 years old in good health and CMV-seropositive. Sequences were obtained from PBMCs. This chain's CDR3 is CASSLGAAEGADTQYF. The DNA for the CDR3 is TGTGCCAGCAGCTTGGGGGCGGCTGAGGGGGCGGATACGCAGTATTTT.